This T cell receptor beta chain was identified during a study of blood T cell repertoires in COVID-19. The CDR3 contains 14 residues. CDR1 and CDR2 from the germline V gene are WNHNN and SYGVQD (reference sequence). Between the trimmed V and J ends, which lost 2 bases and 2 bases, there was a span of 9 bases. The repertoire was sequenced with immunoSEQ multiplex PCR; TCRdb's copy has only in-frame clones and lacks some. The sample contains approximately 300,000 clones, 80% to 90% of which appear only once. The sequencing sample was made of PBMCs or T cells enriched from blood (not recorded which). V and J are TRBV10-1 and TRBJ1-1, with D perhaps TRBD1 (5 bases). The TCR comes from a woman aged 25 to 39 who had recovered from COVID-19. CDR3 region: CASSERGGNTEAFF. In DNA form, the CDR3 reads TGCGCCAGCAGTGAGCGCGGGGGAAACACTGAAGCTTTCTTT.